The 15 T cell receptor beta chains given below trace back to one sample, sequenced in a study of beta chain features in type 1 diabetes. TCRB transcripts that were expressed got sequenced, as all of the isolated RNA had been reverse transcribed. Profiling relied on immunoSEQ multiplex PCR, and the TCRdb table lists in-frame clones only, not all of them. The sample has 850,000 to 900,000 clones; about a sixth are singletons. The source material was naive CD4+ T cells from blood. The receptors shown here come from a woman under 30 in good health.

The J gene is TRBJ2-7, the V gene TRBV7-8; D is unclear. V lost 3 bases and J 6 bases, leaving 9 bases between the germline ends. From germline, CDR1 is SGHVS and CDR2 FQNEAQ. The CDR3 runs to 12 residues. Here the CDR3 DNA reads TGTGCCAGCAGCTTGAACCTGGGCGAGCAGTACTTC. Translating it yields CASSLNLGEQYF.

The J gene is TRBJ2-1, the V gene TRBV4-3; maybe TRBD2 (5 bases). V lost 0 bases and J 0 bases, leaving 15 bases between the germline ends. The CDR3 loop spans 18 amino acids. Germline CDR1 is LGHNA and CDR2 is YSLEER. The CDR3 spells CASSQDPSGSSSYNEQFF. As DNA, the CDR3 is TGCGCCAGCAGCCAAGATCCATCGGGATCTAGCTCCTACAATGAGCAGTTCTTC.

This clone was seen only a few times. The chain links TRBV27 to TRBJ2-5; TRBD2 matches 9 bases. The CDR3 contains 15 residues. J was trimmed by 4 bases and V by 7 bases; bases with no gene match: 10. Germline lookup yields CDR1 MNHEY and CDR2 SMNVEV (reference sequence). CDR3 in amino acids: CASTRLAARLETQYF. DNA for the CDR3: TGTGCCAGCACTCGACTAGCGGCCAGACTAGAGACCCAGTACTTC.

This chain uses TRBV4-3 with TRBJ2-5, with 7 bases identical to TRBD1. The CDR3 runs to 16 residues. The V segment lost 1 base and the J segment 4 bases; nucleotides outside the gene matches: 9. CDR1 and CDR2 from the germline V gene are LGHNA and YSLEER. Written as DNA, the CDR3 is TGCGCCAGCAGCCAAGGGGTGACAGGGAACGGAGAGACCCAGTACTTC. Translation: CASSQGVTGNGETQYF.

Only a few counts were recorded for this clone. V gene TRBV19 combines with J gene TRBJ2-4; a weak D match, TRBD1 (5 bases). The CDR3 has 18 amino acids. Trimming pared 1 base from V and 0 bases from J, leaving 16 bases between. CDR1 and CDR2 (germline): LNHDA, SQIVND (reference sequence). The CDR3: CASSIALYRQLAKNIQYF. Written as DNA, the CDR3 is TGTGCCAGTAGTATAGCTCTATACCGACAGCTAGCCAAAAACATTCAGTACTTC.

The CDR3 spells CASSPRPTANTEAFF. As DNA, the CDR3 is TGTGCCAGCAGCCCTCGTCCTACAGCGAACACTGAAGCTTTCTTT. The chain has TRBV7-8 and TRBJ1-1; D remains unclear. The CDR3 covers 15 residues. Trimming left V 5 bases short and J 1 base short, with 14 bases between. Germline lookup yields CDR1 SGHVS and CDR2 FQNEAQ.

This clone was counted between two and nine times. For the CDR3, the DNA is TGTGCCAGCAGTTTCAGCAGGGGGTTCCACTATGGCTACACCTTC. Amino acid sequence: CASSFSRGFHYGYTF. The gene calls are TRBV27 and TRBJ1-2; TRBD1 agrees at 7 bases. The CDR3 has 15 amino acids. The V segment lost 3 bases and the J segment 3 bases; nucleotides outside the gene matches: 7. Germline loops: CDR1 MNHEY, CDR2 SMNVEV (reference sequence).

In this sample, this clone turned up a few times. The chain couples TRBV27 to TRBJ1-2; D possibly corresponds to TRBD1 (5 bases). CDR3 length: 16 residues. Trimming left V 2 bases short and J 3 bases short, with 16 bases between. Germline V CDR1 and CDR2: MNHEY, SMNVEV (reference sequence). The CDR3 DNA reads TGTGCCAGCAGTTTAGGTTCGGGGACGGGGTACTATGGCTACACCTTC. Translating it yields CASSLGSGTGYYGYTF.

The V and J genes are TRBV19 and TRBJ2-2; 8 nucleotides agree with TRBD2. This CDR3 has 15 residues. Germline values: CDR1 LNHDA, CDR2 SQIVND (reference sequence). V gave up 6 bases and J gave up 8 bases; unmatched junction bases: 11. DNA of the CDR3: TGTGCCAGTAGGTCGACGAGCGGGAGCCTGGGGGAGCTGTTTTTT. This codes for CASRSTSGSLGELFF.

The chain joins TRBV29-1 to TRBJ1-5; D call uncertain. Germline values: CDR1 SQVTM, CDR2 ANQGSEA. Trimming took off 4 bases at V and 0 bases at J, with 10 bases between the two ends. The CDR3 is 14 amino acids. The CDR3 DNA reads TGCAGCGTTGCGGAGACAAATAGCAATCAGCCCCAGCATTTT. Translated, it gives CSVAETNSNQPQHF. Filled out from reference TRBV29-1 and TRBJ1-5, the complete variable domain reads SAVISQKPSRDICQRGTSLTIQCQVDSQVTMMFWYRQQPGQSLTLIATANQGSEATYESGFVIDKFPISRPNLTFSTLTVSNMSPEDSSIYLCSVAETNSNQPQHFGDGTRLSIL.

J is TRBJ2-1 and V is TRBV7-3; D not resolved. The CDR3 spans 16 residues. Looked up from germline, CDR1 is SGHTA and CDR2 is FQGTGA. Trimming removed 4 bases from V and 7 bases from J, with 20 bases in between. The CDR3 sequence is CASSSKGHRSTNEQFF. The DNA for the CDR3 is TGTGCCAGCAGCTCAAAGGGCCACCGATCAACGAATGAGCAGTTCTTC. Full variable domain (outside the CDR3, taken from reference TRBV7-3 and TRBJ2-1): GAGVSQTPSNKVTEKGKYVELRCDPISGHTALYWYRQSLGQGPEFLIYFQGTGAADDSGLPNDRFFAVRPEGSVSTLKIQRTERGDSAVYLCASSSKGHRSTNEQFFGPGTRLTVL.

This clone was counted a few times. This chain joins TRBV5-1 and TRBJ2-3; perhaps TRBD1 as D (6 bases). V shed 4 bases and J shed 1 base, with 10 bases lying between them. The CDR3 length is 14 residues. CDR1 and CDR2 (germline): SGHRS, YFSETQ. In nucleotides, the CDR3 is TGCGCCAGCAGCCTAACAGGGCGCACAGATACGCAGTATTTT. Encoded protein: CASSLTGRTDTQYF.

The chain links TRBV15 to TRBJ1-4; D ambiguous. Germline values: CDR1 LNHNV, CDR2 YYDKDF (reference sequence). This CDR3 region has 13 residues. The V end lost 1 base, the J end lost 5 bases, and 5 bases lay between the germline ends. The DNA for the CDR3 is TGTGCCACCAGCAGAGGACGAAATGAAAAACTGTTTTTT. This codes for CATSRGRNEKLFF.

This clone was observed a few times. V is TRBV14 and J is TRBJ1-1; D is possibly TRBD1 (6 bases). This CDR3 region has 13 residues. The V and J ends lost 1 base and 11 bases respectively, with 14 bases between them. Germline assignment: CDR1 SGHDN and CDR2 FVKESK. CDR3 nucleotides: TGTGCCAGCAGCCAAGCAGGGGCAGGGTTCGCTTTCTTT. Its translation is CASSQAGAGFAFF.

The V and J genes are TRBV19 and TRBJ1-2, with 7 bases fitting TRBD1. The CDR3 totals 12 residues. The junction had 7 bases not matched to a gene; V was cut back by 9 bases and J by 6 bases. Germline V lookup: CDR1 LNHDA, CDR2 SQIVND (reference sequence). The CDR3 here is CASNDRAHGYTF. The CDR3 nucleotides are TGTGCCAGCAATGACAGGGCTCATGGCTACACCTTC. The full variable domain, its missing parts supplied by reference TRBV19 and TRBJ1-2, is DGGITQSPKYLFRKEGQNVTLSCEQNLNHDAMYWYRQDPGQGLRLIYYSQIVNDFQKGDIAEGYSVSREKKESFPLTVTSAQKNPTAFYLCASNDRAHGYTFGSGTRLTVV.